These T cell receptor beta chains were read from a single sample in a study of CD8+CD57+ T cells in acquired aplastic anemia. TCRdb reprocessed the reads via MiXCR and lists one record per CDR3 protein. The sample holds about 160,000 distinct CDR3 sequences; around half are singletons and the top ten take 3% to 4%. Material: sorted CD4+, CD8+, or CD8+CD57+ T cells (not recorded which) from PBMCs. These receptors came from a human donor with aplastic anemia. CDR3s include the opening cysteine and the closing phenylalanine or tryptophan. Each record gives: J gene, D gene, CDR3 length, clone size, V gene, CDR3 protein, CDR3 DNA. The D gene is left open where the match is weak. A clone size is listed for some rows: how often the clone was seen (once, few, many), or a class if it is expanded.

TRBJ2-7,TRBD1,15,NA,TRBV12-5,CASGNGQGLSYEQYF,TGTGCTAGTGGTAACGGACAGGGTTTATCCTACGAGCAGTACTTC
TRBJ2-7,TRBD1,14,NA,TRBV19,CASNPGTVSTEQYF,TGTGCCAGTAATCCCGGGACAGTTTCGACCGAGCAGTACTTC
TRBJ2-1,TRBD2,16,NA,TRBV13,CASSQEGTRTTAEQFF,TGTGCCAGCAGCCAAGAGGGGACTAGGACGACGGCTGAGCAGTTCTTC
TRBJ1-1,NA,12,NA,TRBV7-9,CASSITGTEAFF,TGTGCCAGCAGTATCACGGGGACTGAAGCTTTCTTT
TRBJ2-3,TRBD2,16,NA,TRBV15,CATSRDRRGATDTQYF,TGTGCCACCAGCCGAGATCGGCGGGGGGCCACAGATACGCAGTATTTT
TRBJ2-3,TRBD2,20,many,TRBV25-1,CASSEGVGTSTNDNTDTQYF,TGTGCCAGCAGTGAAGGGGTAGGGACTAGCACCAATGACAACACAGATACGCAGTATTTT
TRBJ2-7,TRBD1,17,many,TRBV9,CASSVARSDRPTYEQYF,TGTGCCAGCAGCGTAGCGAGGTCGGACAGGCCTACCTACGAGCAGTACTTC
TRBJ1-2,NA,15,few,TRBV3-1,CASSQGTEANYGYTF,TGTGCCAGCAGCCAAGGGACCGAGGCTAACTATGGCTACACCTTC
TRBJ2-3,NA,13,NA,TRBV2,CASSRPGPDTQYF,TGTGCCAGCAGTAGACCAGGCCCAGATACGCAGTATTTT
TRBJ1-1,NA,13,NA,TRBV20-1,CSARRPENTEAFF,TGCAGTGCTAGGCGACCGGAGAACACTGAAGCTTTCTTT
TRBJ1-2,TRBD1,14,many,TRBV10-3,CAISTPSGTAGCTF,TGTGCCATCAGCACCCCTTCCGGGACAGCAGGCTGCACCTTC
TRBJ1-4,NA,17,NA,TRBV5-4,CASSLEQFVPTNEKLFF,TGTGCCAGCAGCTTGGAACAGTTTGTTCCAACTAATGAAAAACTGTTTTTT
TRBJ1-1,NA,15,many,TRBV6-1,CASRKGGAGNTEAFF,TGTGCCAGCAGGAAGGGGGGGGCTGGGAACACTGAAGCTTTCTTT
TRBJ1-5,NA,14,many,TRBV6-2/TRBV6-3,CASSPGHLSQPQHF,TGTGCCAGCAGTCCGGGGCATCTAAGTCAGCCCCAGCATTTT
TRBJ2-1,TRBD2,16,NA,TRBV24-1,CATSDPSGNAYNEQFF,TGTGCCACCAGTGACCCAAGCGGGAACGCCTACAATGAGCAGTTCTTC
TRBJ2-7,NA,13,few,TRBV7-7,CASSLGVFYEQYF,TGTGCTAGCAGCTTAGGAGTTTTCTACGAGCAGTACTTC
TRBJ2-4,NA,15,many,TRBV11-2,CASSLQGLGVDIQYF,TGTGCCAGCAGCTTACAGGGTTTAGGAGTGGACATTCAGTACTTC
TRBJ1-4,NA,15,NA,TRBV15,CATSRDIEGSEKLFF,TGTGCCACCAGCAGAGATATAGAGGGCAGTGAGAAACTGTTTTTT
TRBJ1-2,NA,13,NA,TRBV24-1,CATSDLNNYGYTF,TGTGCCACCAGTGATTTGAACAACTATGGCTACACCTTC
TRBJ1-5,NA,15,NA,TRBV15,CATSRDSRGYQPQHF,TGTGCCACCAGCAGAGATTCGAGAGGCTATCAGCCCCAGCATTTT
TRBJ2-2,NA,15,NA,TRBV6-2/TRBV6-3,CASSYERVNTGELFF,TGTGCCAGCAGTTACGAGCGGGTGAACACCGGGGAGCTGTTTTTT
TRBJ2-5,TRBD2,14,NA,TRBV5-4,CASSSGTPGGTQYF,TGTGCCAGCAGCTCCGGGACCCCGGGAGGGACCCAGTACTTC
TRBJ1-1,NA,15,many,TRBV5-1,CASSRDSGLNTEAFF,TGCGCCAGCAGCCGGGACTCAGGATTGAACACTGAAGCTTTCTTT
TRBJ1-2,NA,14,NA,TRBV5-1,CASSPDPSPSGYTF,TGCGCCAGCAGCCCGGACCCCTCGCCGAGTGGCTACACCTTC
TRBJ1-5,TRBD1,15,many,TRBV6-2/TRBV6-3,CASSYMAGGGQPQHF,TGTGCCAGCAGTTATATGGCAGGGGGCGGTCAGCCCCAGCATTTT
TRBJ2-3,TRBD2,16,many,TRBV13,CASSPLAGGGTDTQYF,TGTGCCAGCAGCCCGCTAGCGGGAGGGGGCACAGATACGCAGTATTTT
TRBJ2-1,NA,15,NA,TRBV11-2,CASSPWGAAYNEQFF,TGTGCCAGCAGCCCGTGGGGGGCCGCCTACAATGAGCAGTTCTTC
TRBJ2-5,NA,13,many,TRBV19,CASSIGGWETQYF,TGTGCCAGTAGTATAGGGGGGTGGGAGACCCAGTACTTC
TRBJ1-6,NA,13,NA,TRBV5-1,CASSRSYNSPLHF,TGCGCCAGCAGCAGGTCCTATAATTCACCCCTCCACTTT
TRBJ2-1,TRBD1,12,many,TRBV27,CASSSSGTGSFF,TGTGCCAGCAGTTCCTCCGGGACAGGGTCGTTCTTC
TRBJ2-1,TRBD2,14,few,TRBV24-1,CATSDLTSGNEQFF,TGTGCCACCAGTGACCTGACTAGCGGGAATGAGCAGTTCTTC
TRBJ1-1,NA,14,many,TRBV12-5,CASGSTNMNTEAFF,TGTGCTAGTGGTTCGACCAACATGAACACTGAAGCTTTCTTT
TRBJ2-7,TRBD1,14,NA,TRBV10-3,CAISESGQGARAYF,TGTGCCATCAGTGAGTCAGGACAGGGGGCGAGGGCGTACTTC
TRBJ2-3,NA,12,NA,TRBV29-1,CSGGDFQDTQYF,TGCAGCGGCGGAGACTTTCAAGATACGCAGTATTTT
TRBJ2-3,TRBD1,14,NA,TRBV24-1,CATGAGQAPDTQYF,TGTGCCACCGGAGCTGGACAGGCGCCAGATACGCAGTATTTT
TRBJ1-5,NA,14,NA,TRBV7-3,CASSLWSGLQPQHF,TGTGCCAGCAGCTTATGGTCGGGTTTGCAGCCCCAGCATTTT
TRBJ2-6,TRBD1,15,NA,TRBV19,CASSLGGQGTNVLTF,TGTGCCAGTAGTTTGGGAGGACAGGGGACCAACGTCCTGACTTTC
TRBJ1-1,NA,14,many,TRBV5-6,CASSLFAGWTEAFF,TGTGCCAGCAGCTTGTTCGCAGGGTGGACTGAAGCTTTCTTT
TRBJ1-3,TRBD1,14,NA,TRBV30,CAWNEGTAGNTIYF,TGTGCCTGGAATGAGGGGACAGCGGGAAACACCATATATTTT
TRBJ1-4,NA,15,NA,TRBV18,CASSPPQGLNEKLFF,TGTGCCAGCTCACCACCCCAGGGGCTTAATGAAAAACTGTTTTTT
TRBJ2-5,TRBD1,17,many,TRBV5-6,CASRSTTLTGSGETQYF,TGTGCCAGCAGATCGACCACGCTGACAGGGTCGGGCGAGACCCAGTACTTC
TRBJ1-2,NA,14,many,TRBV4-3,CASSQDPVGYGYTF,TGCGCCAGCAGCCAAGACCCAGTCGGCTATGGCTACACCTTC
TRBJ1-1,NA,15,NA,TRBV15,CATSRDSAFGTEAFF,TGTGCCACCAGCAGAGATTCCGCTTTCGGCACTGAAGCTTTCTTT
TRBJ2-5,NA,15,NA,TRBV29-1,CSPITAGLLQETQYF,TGCAGCCCTATCACGGCGGGACTCCTACAAGAGACCCAGTACTTC
TRBJ2-7,NA,14,few,TRBV2,CASSERWSSYEQYF,TGTGCCAGCAGTGAAAGGTGGAGCTCCTACGAGCAGTACTTC
TRBJ1-1,NA,13,NA,TRBV3-1,CASSRQLDTEAFF,TGTGCCAGCAGCCGACAGCTGGACACTGAAGCTTTCTTT
TRBJ1-6,TRBD1,17,NA,TRBV20-1,CSARDLGRGAYNSPLHF,TGCAGTGCTAGAGATCTTGGCAGGGGGGCGTATAATTCACCCCTCCACTTT
TRBJ1-2,NA,15,many,TRBV5-6,CASSLDRGRVGGYTF,TGTGCCAGCAGCTTGGATAGGGGACGAGTCGGTGGCTACACCTTC
TRBJ1-1,TRBD1,16,NA,TRBV11-2,CASSLQGAIGNTEAFF,TGTGCCAGCAGTCTACAGGGGGCGATTGGGAACACTGAAGCTTTCTTT
TRBJ2-7,TRBD1,17,many,TRBV5-1,CASSLGGQLSGTYEQYF,TGCGCCAGCAGCTTGGGGGGACAGCTGTCGGGTACCTACGAGCAGTACTTC